These 19 T cell receptor beta chains share one sample of origin, sequenced in a study of blood T cell repertoires in COVID-19. The table came from immunoSEQ multiplex PCR; TCRdb's copy has only in-frame clones and leaves some out. Seen here are approximately 88,000 clones, under 80% observed once, and the top ten hold 15% to 20%. Input material: peripheral blood. Receptor source: an elderly woman with active or convalescent COVID-19.

This chain uses TRBV5-4 with TRBJ2-1; 14 bases map to TRBD2. V shed 3 bases and J 5 bases; nucleotides not matched to a gene: 7. The germline gives CDR1 SGHNT, CDR2 YYREEE (reference sequence). The CDR3 is 17 amino acids. Here the CDR3 reads CASSWGLAGDKDNEQFF. In DNA, the CDR3 is TGTGCCAGCAGCTGGGGACTAGCGGGGGACAAGGACAATGAGCAGTTCTTC.

V usage is TRBV4-3 and J usage is TRBJ1-6; D might be TRBD1 (5 bases). V was cut by 1 base and J by 5 bases, with 9 bases left in between. The CDR3 covers 15 residues. Germline V gene sequence: CDR1 LGHNA, CDR2 YSLEER. CDR3 nucleotide sequence: TGCGCCAGCAGCCAAGCGGGGGGGAATAATTCACCCCTCCACTTT. Amino acid sequence: CASSQAGGNNSPLHF.

This clone was seen just once. This rearrangement joins TRBV19 to TRBJ1-1, with D perhaps matching TRBD1 (6 bases). The CDR3 length is 15 residues. The V gene's germline CDR1 is LNHDA and CDR2 SQIVND (reference sequence). V gave up 7 bases and J gave up 2 bases, with 17 bases separating them. CDR3 nucleotide sequence: TGTGCCAGTACCTCGCCGGGACAACGTAACACTGAAGCTTTCTTT. As protein: CASTSPGQRNTEAFF.

The J gene is TRBJ2-3, the V gene TRBV4-1; 8 positions match TRBD2. Germline V gives CDR1 MGHRA, CDR2 YSYEKL. V lost 0 bases, J lost 5 bases, and 10 bases stayed unmatched. This CDR3 has 17 residues. CDR3 protein: CASSQEGSGGRGDTQYF. CDR3 bases: TGCGCCAGCAGCCAAGAGGGGAGCGGGGGCCGAGGAGATACGCAGTATTTT.

The V gene is TRBV28, the J gene TRBJ1-2; TRBD1 might be the D (6 bases). V lost 6 bases, J lost 2 bases, and 7 bases lay in between. The CDR3 contains 12 residues. Germline CDR1 is MDHEN and CDR2 is SYDVKM. The CDR3 is CASRTGNYGYTF. In nucleotides, the CDR3 is TGTGCCAGCAGAACAGGGAACTATGGCTACACCTTC.

This chain links TRBV6-6 with TRBJ2-7, with 11 bases matching TRBD1. CDR3 length: 14 residues. V lost 5 bases and J lost 6; bases outside the gene matches: 6. CDR1 and CDR2 (germline): MNHNY, SVGAGI (reference sequence). CDR3 in DNA: TGTGCCAGCAGTGTACCGGGACAGGGGGGCGAGCAGTACTTC. This sequence encodes CASSVPGQGGEQYF.

The genes are TRBV20-1 and TRBJ2-7, with D tentatively TRBD2 (5 bases). Germline V gene data show CDR1 as DFQATT and CDR2 as SNEGSKA (reference sequence). Trimming stripped 3 bases from V and 4 bases from J, with 13 bases between. The CDR3 sequence is 13 residues long. As DNA, the CDR3 is TGCAGTGCTAGTGTCCCAGCGGTGTACGAGCAGTACTTC. It is translated as CSASVPAVYEQYF.

The chain uses TRBV2 and TRBJ2-4, with D possibly matching TRBD2 (6 bases). The CDR3 is 15 residues long. CDR1 and CDR2 (germline): SNHLY, FYNNEI. The V and J ends lost 1 base and 5 bases respectively, with 12 bases between them. Here the CDR3 reads CASSEELLAENIQYF. The CDR3 coding sequence is TGTGCCAGCAGTGAAGAGCTACTAGCTGAAAACATTCAGTACTTC.

J is TRBJ1-1 and V is TRBV7-2, with 8 bases lining up with TRBD1. This CDR3 region has 13 residues. Germline trimming cut 5 bases from V and 7 bases from J; bases unmatched to any gene: 6. Germline CDR1 SGHTA, CDR2 FQGNSA. The CDR3 sequence is CASSLDRESEAFF. In DNA, the CDR3 is TGTGCCAGCAGCCTGGACAGGGAGAGTGAAGCTTTCTTT.

The rearrangement links TRBV5-1 to TRBJ2-7; TRBD1 might be the D (7 bases). The CDR3 covers 15 residues. The germline V and J ends were trimmed by 4 bases and 5 bases, with 19 bases remaining between them. The germline V gene has CDR1 SGHRS and CDR2 YFSETQ. CDR3 in amino acids: CASSIGGTDGDEQYF. Written as DNA, the CDR3 is TGCGCCAGCAGCATAGGAGGGACAGACGGGGACGAGCAGTACTTC.

The CDR3 sequence: CASSYDRGRGTEAFF. Written as DNA, the CDR3 is TGTGCCAGCAGTTACGACAGGGGGCGAGGCACTGAAGCTTTCTTT. The chain uses TRBV6-5 and TRBJ1-1; 10 positions match TRBD1. This CDR3 is 15 amino acids long. With 2 bases clipped from V and 4 bases from J, the junction kept 4 bases outside the gene matches. Per the germline V gene, CDR1 is MNHEY and CDR2 is SVGAGI.

The chain links TRBV21-1 to TRBJ1-4; no DNA check was done on the table's D call, TRBD1. TRBV21-1 is assigned pseudogene status. CDR3 size: 13 residues. Here the CDR3 DNA reads TGTGCAAAAACCCAGGGGGCGGGGGAAAAACTGTTTTTT. This encodes CAKTQGAGEKLFF.

This rearrangement joins TRBV9 to TRBJ2-1; 8 bases are a match to TRBD2. The trim removed 2 bases at V and 5 bases at J, leaving 3 bases unmatched. CDR3 length: 14 amino acids. Germline values: CDR1 SGDLS, CDR2 YYNGEE. CDR3 nucleotides: TGTGCCAGCAGCGTCATCGGGGGGGACAATGAGCAGTTCTTC. Protein: CASSVIGGDNEQFF.

The chain couples TRBV6-5 to TRBJ1-3; TRBD1 agrees at 9 bases. There are 14 residues in the CDR3. Trimming took 6 bases from V and 3 from J; bases not matched to a gene: 3. The V gene's germline CDR1 is MNHEY and CDR2 SVGAGI. CDR3 region: CASSTGGLGNTIYF. CDR3 nucleotide sequence: TGTGCCAGCAGCACAGGGGGCCTTGGAAACACCATATATTTT.

This clone was counted at least ten times. The CDR3 loop reads CASSDGNPTYGYTF. In nucleotides, the CDR3 is TGTGCCAGCAGTGACGGGAATCCGACCTATGGCTACACCTTC. The chain couples TRBV2 to TRBJ1-2; unclear D gene. CDR1 is SNHLY and CDR2 is FYNNEI in the germline V gene. Trimming cost V 3 bases and J 4 bases, with 12 bases left between them. This CDR3 has 14 residues.

The rearrangement uses TRBV3-1 (or the pseudogene TRBV3-2) and TRBJ1-2; possibly TRBD1 for D (6 bases). The CDR3 has 12 residues. With 0 bases removed from V and 8 bases from J, the gap between germline ends came to 7 bases. Germline lookup yields CDR1 LGHDT and CDR2 YNNKEL (reference sequence). The chain's CDR3 is CASSQEGGGYTF. The CDR3 DNA sequence: TGTGCCAGCAGCCAAGAAGGGGGAGGCTACACCTTC.

The chain uses TRBV28 and TRBJ2-4; 7 nucleotides line up with TRBD1. Germline CDR1 is MDHEN and CDR2 is SYDVKM. CDR3 size: 14 residues. Germline trimming cut 5 bases from V and 6 bases from J; bases unmatched to any gene: 7. The CDR3 sequence: CASSKTGERNIQYF. CDR3 in DNA: TGTGCCAGCAGTAAAACAGGGGAGCGAAACATTCAGTACTTC.

The V call is TRBV10-3, the J call TRBJ2-3, with D perhaps TRBD2 (6 bases). Germline-derived CDR1 and CDR2 are ENHRY and SYGVKD. This CDR3 is 16 amino acids long. Trimming shortened V by 4 bases and J by 0 bases, and 14 bases separated the two germline ends. The CDR3, as DNA: TGTGCCATCAGTGGAGTAGCGGATACGAGCACAGATACGCAGTATTTT. Translating gives CAISGVADTSTDTQYF.

The table lists this clone with a few counts. This chain connects TRBV12-3 or TRBV12-4 to TRBJ1-2; the D gene is possibly TRBD1 (5 bases). Trimming shortened V by 5 bases and J by 4 bases, and 11 bases separated the two germline ends. This CDR3 is built from 13 residues. The CDR3 loop reads CASSISTAYGYTF. The DNA for the CDR3 is TGTGCCAGCAGTATCTCGACAGCCTATGGCTACACCTTC.